The rows below give T cell receptor beta chains drawn from one sample of a study of control samples from healthy donors and cancer patients. This table comes from immunoSEQ multiplex PCR, and its TCRdb copy is limited to in-frame clones, with some not included. The data show 30,000 to 40,000 clones, over 70% seen once. Material for sequencing was PBMCs. Receptors were obtained from an older woman with lung cancer. Each CDR3 is given with its conserved first and last residue. The D gene is left open where the match is weak. Expanded clones are given a class, and other clones once, few, many or no size at all.

CDR3 DNA	CDR3 protein	J gene	V gene	D gene	CDR3 length	clone size
TGCAGCGTTGAGGTAGATTGGGGTTCTGAAGCTTTCTTT	CSVEVDWGSEAFF	TRBJ1-1	TRBV29-1	NA	13	once
TGTGCCAGCAGCTTCAATAATTCACCCCTCCACTTT	CASSFNNSPLHF	TRBJ1-6	TRBV7-2	NA	12	NA
TGTGCCAGCAGCTCAGCTAAGTTTGCCGGGGAGCTGTTTTTT	CASSSAKFAGELFF	TRBJ2-2	TRBV5-4	NA	14	NA
TGTGCCAGCAGCGGCGTGAGGGGTTCTTCACCCCTCCACTTT	CASSGVRGSSPLHF	TRBJ1-6	TRBV5-5	NA	14	few
TGTGCCAGCCAGGACAGAAACTATGGCTACACCTTC	CASQDRNYGYTF	TRBJ1-2	TRBV2	NA	12	NA
TGTGCCACCAGTGTAACGGGGGGCCGGGAAAATGAGCAGTTCTTC	CATSVTGGRENEQFF	TRBJ2-1	TRBV24-1	NA	15	NA
TGTGCCAGCAGCTTTCGGGGAGGAGGCTACACCTTC	CASSFRGGGYTF	TRBJ1-2	TRBV11-2	NA	12	NA
TGCGCCAGCAGTCTTTGGGGGGGCGGAACCGGGGAGCTGTTTTTT	CASSLWGGGTGELFF	TRBJ2-2	TRBV4-1	NA	15	NA
TGTGCCAGCTCACCCCTAGGAACCGACGAGCAGTACTTC	CASSPLGTDEQYF	TRBJ2-7	TRBV18	NA	13	few
TGCGCCAGCAGCTTGAGGGCTGAGCAGTTCTTC	CASSLRAEQFF	TRBJ2-1	TRBV5-1	NA	11	NA
TGTGCCAGCAGCCACATCCAGGGTGAAAAACTGTTTTTT	CASSHIQGEKLFF	TRBJ1-4	TRBV3-1/TRBV3-2	NA	13	NA
TGTGCCAGCCGACTGAACGGGGACGGGGCCAACGTCCTGACTTTC	CASRLNGDGANVLTF	TRBJ2-6	TRBV7-3	NA	15	NA
TGTGCCAGCAGCCCCGAGACAGGGGTTGGAAGGACTGAAGCTTTCTTT	CASSPETGVGRTEAFF	TRBJ1-1	TRBV3-1/TRBV3-2	TRBD1	16	NA
TGCGCCAGCAGCTTGGTTGGGGGTGGGAGCGGACCTCAGAACACCGGGGAGCTGTTTTTT	CASSLVGGGSGPQNTGELFF	TRBJ2-2	TRBV5-1	NA	20	NA
TGTGCCAGCAGCGCGGGACTAGCGGACCAAGAGACCCAGTACTTC	CASSAGLADQETQYF	TRBJ2-5	TRBV9	TRBD2	15	NA
TGTGCCTGGAGTGTCCGACAGACCACCGGGGAGCTGTTTTTT	CAWSVRQTTGELFF	TRBJ2-2	TRBV30	NA	14	NA
TGTGCCAGCAGCTCGAGGGACACAACTAATGAAAAACTGTTTTTT	CASSSRDTTNEKLFF	TRBJ1-4	TRBV7-9	NA	15	few
TGTGCCAGCAGCTTAGGAGCCGGGGAGCTGTTTTTT	CASSLGAGELFF	TRBJ2-2	TRBV11-2	NA	12	NA
TGTGCCAGCAGTTTGATAGGGGGTAACTATGGCTACACCTTC	CASSLIGGNYGYTF	TRBJ1-2	TRBV27	NA	14	NA
TGTGCCAGTCGAGGAGGTAGCGGGGGGGGACAAGAGACCCAGTACTTC	CASRGGSGGGQETQYF	TRBJ2-5	TRBV19	TRBD2	16	NA
TGTGCCAGCAGCGAAGGGCGAGGGACCGGGGAGCTGTTTTTT	CASSEGRGTGELFF	TRBJ2-2	TRBV7-3	NA	14	NA
TGTGCCAGCAGGGACAGGGGTATCGCTGAAGCTTTCTTT	CASRDRGIAEAFF	TRBJ1-1	TRBV7-9	TRBD1	13	few